The rows below give T cell receptor beta chains drawn from one sample of a study of OX40 agonist ivuxolimab in advanced cancers. The table came from immunoSEQ multiplex PCR; TCRdb's copy has only in-frame clones and leaves some out. This sample has approximately 91,000 clones, with roughly 87% found just once. The specimen was CD4+ or CD8+ T cells sorted from blood, collected in a trial of the OX40 agonist ivuxolimab. The receptors were sampled from an adult with an advanced solid tumor such as melanoma, head and neck, liver or kidney cancer. The CDR3 runs from the conserved cysteine through the conserved F or W. D genes are given only for firm matches. The size of a clone is reported for some rows only, either as once, few or many, or as a class for expanded clones.

V,size,D,J,DNA,CDR3
TRBV10-1,NA,NA,TRBJ2-5,TGCGCCAGCAGTGAATCGACTCAAGAGACCCAGTACTTC,CASSESTQETQYF
TRBV5-1,NA,TRBD2,TRBJ2-7,TGCGCCAGCAGCTCCTATGGGGGACTAGGGTACGAGCAGTACTTC,CASSSYGGLGYEQYF
TRBV7-3,NA,NA,TRBJ1-1,TGTGCCAGCAGCTTAAGCCGGGACACTGAAGCTTTCTTT,CASSLSRDTEAFF
TRBV14,NA,NA,TRBJ2-1,TGTGCCAGCAGCCAAGGGCAGTACAATGAGCAGTTCTTC,CASSQGQYNEQFF
TRBV25-1,NA,TRBD1,TRBJ1-2,TGTGCCAGCAGCCGGGACAGGGTATCAGGCTACACCTTC,CASSRDRVSGYTF
TRBV19,NA,NA,TRBJ1-2,TGTGCCAGTAGTATAGAGGTCCGGGGATATGGCTACACCTTC,CASSIEVRGYGYTF
TRBV7-9,NA,NA,TRBJ1-3,TGTGCCAGCAGCTTCAAGTCGGGACCCGCTGGAAACACCATATATTTT,CASSFKSGPAGNTIYF
TRBV5-5,NA,NA,TRBJ2-2,TGTGCCAGCAGCTTTCCAGGGGCGGACGGGGAGCTGTTTTTT,CASSFPGADGELFF
TRBV7-2,once,NA,TRBJ2-1,TGTGCCAGCAGCACGCGGGGAGTCTACAATGAGCAGTTCTTC,CASSTRGVYNEQFF
TRBV7-3,NA,NA,TRBJ2-1,TGTGCCAGCAGCCCCACGTCCGGTGGGGGGCGGTTAAATGAGCAGTTCTTC,CASSPTSGGGRLNEQFF
TRBV18,NA,TRBD1,TRBJ2-7,TGTGCCAGCTCACCAGACAGGGGTGGCGAGCAGTACTTC,CASSPDRGGEQYF
TRBV12-5,NA,NA,TRBJ2-3,TGTGCTAGTGGTTTAGTGGGGGGGCGTGATACGCAGTATTTT,CASGLVGGRDTQYF
TRBV9,NA,NA,TRBJ2-2,TGTGCCAGCAGCGGGCGTACTGCCACCGGGGAGCTGTTTTTT,CASSGRTATGELFF
TRBV5-1,NA,TRBD1,TRBJ1-4,TGCGCCAGCAGCTTGGTCTTCTGGGACAGGCTCCCTAATGAAAAACTGTTTTTT,CASSLVFWDRLPNEKLFF
TRBV6-5,NA,NA,TRBJ2-1,TGTGCCAGCCGGCTAGAAAATGAGCAGTTCTTC,CASRLENEQFF
TRBV19,NA,NA,TRBJ1-2,TGTGCCAGTAGTCCCCGGGCCCTATATGGCTACACCTTC,CASSPRALYGYTF
TRBV7-2,once,TRBD1,TRBJ1-1,TGTGCCAGCAGCCTAAACAGGGGCCTCTCGAACACTGAAGCTTTCTTT,CASSLNRGLSNTEAFF
TRBV12-2,NA,NA,TRBJ1-2,TGTGCAAGTCGCTTAGCCAACCCAAGGGGACTGGATAACTATGGCTACACCTTC,CASRLANPRGLDNYGYTF
TRBV18,few,TRBD1,TRBJ2-1,TGTGCCAGCTCACCCGGACAGGGCCCCCCCAATGAGCAGTTCTTC,CASSPGQGPPNEQFF
TRBV2,NA,NA,TRBJ2-2,TGTGCCAGCAGTGAGTTGGGTTGGGAGCTGTTTTTT,CASSELGWELFF
TRBV11-2,NA,NA,TRBJ2-6,TGTGCCAGCAGCTTATTCTTCGTCTCTGGGGCCAACGTCCTGACTTTC,CASSLFFVSGANVLTF
TRBV7-2,once,NA,TRBJ1-2,TGTGCCAGCAGCTTCTCCCCAGGCCTTAACTATGGCTACACCTTC,CASSFSPGLNYGYTF
TRBV7-9,once,NA,TRBJ1-5,TGTGCCAGCAGCTTAGCAATCGATCAGCCCCAGCATTTT,CASSLAIDQPQHF
TRBV5-1,few,NA,TRBJ2-7,TGCGCCAGCAGCTTGATGGGACTTCAGGGCGAGCAGTACTTC,CASSLMGLQGEQYF
TRBV7-9,NA,NA,TRBJ2-5,TGTGCCAGCAGCTTAACTGGGGCCGCGTTGGGGGAGACCCAGTACTTC,CASSLTGAALGETQYF
TRBV6-6,NA,TRBD1,TRBJ1-2,TGTGCCAGCAGTTCGGGACAGGGGGCCTGGGGCTACACCTTC,CASSSGQGAWGYTF
TRBV11-2,NA,NA,TRBJ2-7,TGTGCCAGCAGCCGACCGGGTGTTGACGAGCAGTACTTC,CASSRPGVDEQYF
TRBV7-8,NA,NA,TRBJ1-5,TGTGCCAGCAGCCCCTATAGCAATCAGCCCCAGCATTTT,CASSPYSNQPQHF
TRBV13,NA,NA,TRBJ2-5,TGTGCCAGCAGCCCAGGGGTGGAGACCCAGTACTTC,CASSPGVETQYF
TRBV5-6,NA,TRBD1,TRBJ2-1,TGTGCCAGCAGCTTCGGGACAGCCAAAGGGAATGAGCAGTTCTTC,CASSFGTAKGNEQFF
TRBV7-6,NA,TRBD1,TRBJ2-1,TGTGCCAGCAGCTTACTTGGACAGGGGGTGAATGAGCAGTTCTTC,CASSLLGQGVNEQFF
TRBV6-6,NA,NA,TRBJ2-2,TGTGCCAGCAGTTACCCCCCGACAGTGGGCACCGGGGAGCTGTTTTTT,CASSYPPTVGTGELFF
TRBV2,NA,TRBD1,TRBJ2-2,TGTGCCAGCAGTGAAGGGGGCAGGGGGCTGTCGGACACCGGGGAGCTGTTTTTT,CASSEGGRGLSDTGELFF
TRBV6-6,NA,NA,TRBJ1-2,TGTGCCAGCAGTCGAGACAGAGACTATGGCTACACCTTC,CASSRDRDYGYTF
TRBV18,NA,NA,TRBJ2-1,TGTGCCAGCTCACCATCCGTCAGTGGGGGGGCACACCGAGAGCAGTTCTTC,CASSPSVSGGAHREQFF
TRBV10-3,NA,NA,TRBJ1-6,TGTGCCATCAGTGAATTGGGTTTGGGTTCTTCACCCCTCCACTTT,CAISELGLGSSPLHF
TRBV6-1,NA,NA,TRBJ2-7,TGTGCCAGCAGTGTGGTGGGCGAGCAGTACTTC,CASSVVGEQYF
TRBV5-1,NA,NA,TRBJ1-1,TGCGCCAGCAGCTTAGGCAGGGGATCGATTGAAGCTTTCTTT,CASSLGRGSIEAFF
TRBV20-1,once,NA,TRBJ1-3,TGCAGTGCTAGAGTCGAGAACACCATATATTTT,CSARVENTIYF
TRBV29-1,NA,TRBD1,TRBJ1-2,TGCAGCGCCCGACCGACAGGGGCGACCTATGGCTACACCTTC,CSARPTGATYGYTF